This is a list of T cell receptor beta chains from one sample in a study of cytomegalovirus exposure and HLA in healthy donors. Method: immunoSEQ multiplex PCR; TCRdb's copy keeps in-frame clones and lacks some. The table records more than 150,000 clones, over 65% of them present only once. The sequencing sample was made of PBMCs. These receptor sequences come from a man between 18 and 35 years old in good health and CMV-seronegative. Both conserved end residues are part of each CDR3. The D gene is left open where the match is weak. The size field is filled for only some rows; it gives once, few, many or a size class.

CDR3aa: CASSASISNYGYTF; CDR3nt: TGTGCCAGCAGTGCGAGTATCTCTAACTATGGCTACACCTTC; j_gene: TRBJ1-2; abundance: .; d_gene: .; v_gene: TRBV6-1
CDR3aa: CASSYTAFPTF; CDR3nt: TGTGCCAGCAGTTATACAGCCTTCCCCACCTTC; j_gene: TRBJ1-2; abundance: once; d_gene: .; v_gene: TRBV6-6
CDR3aa: CASSIETRNTEAFF; CDR3nt: TGTGCCAGTAGTATAGAAACAAGGAACACTGAAGCTTTCTTT; j_gene: TRBJ1-1; abundance: .; d_gene: .; v_gene: TRBV19
CDR3aa: CAISESSSGGAYEQYF; CDR3nt: TGTGCCATCAGTGAGTCAAGTAGCGGGGGGGCCTACGAGCAGTACTTC; j_gene: TRBJ2-7; abundance: .; d_gene: TRBD2; v_gene: TRBV10-3
CDR3aa: CASSFLAQENTEAFF; CDR3nt: TGTGCCAGCAGCTTCCTGGCGCAGGAGAACACTGAAGCTTTCTTT; j_gene: TRBJ1-1; abundance: once; d_gene: .; v_gene: TRBV5-5
CDR3aa: CASSLDNRGYGYTF; CDR3nt: TGTGCCAGCAGCTTAGATAACCGGGGCTATGGCTACACCTTC; j_gene: TRBJ1-2; abundance: .; d_gene: .; v_gene: TRBV11-2
CDR3aa: CASSLGQGSNYGYTF; CDR3nt: TGCGCCAGCAGCCTGGGACAGGGATCTAACTATGGCTACACCTTC; j_gene: TRBJ1-2; abundance: .; d_gene: TRBD1; v_gene: TRBV4-1
CDR3aa: CASGSQGTGSYEQYF; CDR3nt: TGTGCTAGTGGTTCTCAGGGGACAGGCTCCTACGAGCAGTACTTC; j_gene: TRBJ2-7; abundance: .; d_gene: TRBD1; v_gene: TRBV12-5
CDR3aa: CASSLGGSLGGNYGYTF; CDR3nt: TGTGCCAGCAGCTTGGGGGGGTCATTAGGGGGCAACTATGGCTACACCTTC; j_gene: TRBJ1-2; abundance: .; d_gene: TRBD1; v_gene: TRBV5-6
CDR3aa: CASSLTGKNQPQHF; CDR3nt: TGCGCCAGCAGCTTAACAGGAAAAAATCAGCCCCAGCATTTT; j_gene: TRBJ1-5; abundance: .; d_gene: .; v_gene: TRBV16
CDR3aa: CASSPYTGDPYNEQFF; CDR3nt: TGTGCCAGTAGTCCCTATACAGGGGACCCCTACAATGAGCAGTTCTTC; j_gene: TRBJ2-1; abundance: .; d_gene: TRBD1; v_gene: TRBV19
CDR3aa: CASSLQGYEQFF; CDR3nt: TGTGCCAGCTCGCTACAGGGCTATGAGCAGTTCTTC; j_gene: TRBJ2-1; abundance: .; d_gene: .; v_gene: TRBV18
CDR3aa: CASSIAGISYNEQFF; CDR3nt: TGTGCCAGTAGTATAGCGGGGATCTCCTACAATGAGCAGTTCTTC; j_gene: TRBJ2-1; abundance: .; d_gene: .; v_gene: TRBV19
CDR3aa: CASSLELAGGYEQYF; CDR3nt: TGTGCCAGCAGCTTAGAACTAGCGGGAGGGTACGAGCAGTACTTC; j_gene: TRBJ2-7; abundance: once; d_gene: TRBD2; v_gene: TRBV11-3
CDR3aa: CASSAGLYNEQFF; CDR3nt: TGTGCCAGCAGCGCAGGACTTTACAATGAGCAGTTCTTC; j_gene: TRBJ2-1; abundance: .; d_gene: .; v_gene: TRBV9
CDR3aa: CAWEGQGKETQYF; CDR3nt: TGTGCCTGGGAGGGCCAGGGGAAAGAGACCCAGTACTTC; j_gene: TRBJ2-5; abundance: .; d_gene: .; v_gene: TRBV30
CDR3aa: CATSRQLTEAQYF; CDR3nt: TGTGCCACCAGCAGACAGTTGACGGAGGCCCAGTACTTC; j_gene: TRBJ2-5; abundance: .; d_gene: .; v_gene: TRBV15
CDR3aa: CASSIRIGSDTQYF; CDR3nt: TGTGCCAGCTCCATCAGGATAGGTTCAGATACGCAGTATTTT; j_gene: TRBJ2-3; abundance: .; d_gene: .; v_gene: TRBV27
CDR3aa: CASSFDRGSGTEAFF; CDR3nt: TGTGCCAGCAGCTTTGACAGGGGGTCTGGCACTGAAGCTTTCTTT; j_gene: TRBJ1-1; abundance: .; d_gene: TRBD1; v_gene: TRBV5-5
CDR3aa: CASSPAGTVTYF; CDR3nt: TGTGCCAGCAGCCCGGCGGGGACAGTCACGTACTTC; j_gene: TRBJ2-7; abundance: few; d_gene: .; v_gene: TRBV7-2
CDR3aa: CASSLATSPTYEQYF; CDR3nt: TGTGCCAGCAGCTTAGCCACTTCCCCGACCTACGAGCAGTACTTC; j_gene: TRBJ2-7; abundance: .; d_gene: .; v_gene: TRBV7-8
CDR3aa: CASSQGPSGSIMKKLFF; CDR3nt: TGCGCCAGCAGCCAAGGCCCATCGGGGTCCATAATGAAGAAACTGTTTTTT; j_gene: TRBJ1-4; abundance: .; d_gene: .; v_gene: TRBV4-1
CDR3aa: CASSHRTGEGPGANVLTF; CDR3nt: TGCGCCAGCAGCCATAGGACAGGGGAGGGTCCTGGGGCCAACGTCCTGACTTTC; j_gene: TRBJ2-6; abundance: .; d_gene: TRBD1; v_gene: TRBV5-1
CDR3aa: CASAGQGRMNTEAFF; CDR3nt: TGTGCCAGTGCCGGACAGGGAAGAATGAACACTGAAGCTTTCTTT; j_gene: TRBJ1-1; abundance: .; d_gene: TRBD1; v_gene: TRBV19
CDR3aa: CASSLAPTGGYEETQYF; CDR3nt: TGCGCCAGCAGCTTGGCCCCAACAGGGGGGTATGAGGAGACCCAGTACTTC; j_gene: TRBJ2-5; abundance: .; d_gene: TRBD1; v_gene: TRBV5-1
CDR3aa: CAISEREGEKLFF; CDR3nt: TGTGCCATCAGTGAGCGGGAAGGTGAAAAACTGTTTTTT; j_gene: TRBJ1-4; abundance: .; d_gene: .; v_gene: TRBV10-3
CDR3aa: CASSPPDRGWNYEQYF; CDR3nt: TGTGCCAGCAGCCCCCCCGACAGGGGATGGAACTACGAGCAGTACTTC; j_gene: TRBJ2-7; abundance: .; d_gene: TRBD1; v_gene: TRBV28
CDR3aa: CASSLIITGVANEQFF; CDR3nt: TGTGCCAGCAGCTTAATTATTACGGGAGTGGCTAATGAGCAGTTCTTC; j_gene: TRBJ2-1; abundance: .; d_gene: .; v_gene: TRBV7-9